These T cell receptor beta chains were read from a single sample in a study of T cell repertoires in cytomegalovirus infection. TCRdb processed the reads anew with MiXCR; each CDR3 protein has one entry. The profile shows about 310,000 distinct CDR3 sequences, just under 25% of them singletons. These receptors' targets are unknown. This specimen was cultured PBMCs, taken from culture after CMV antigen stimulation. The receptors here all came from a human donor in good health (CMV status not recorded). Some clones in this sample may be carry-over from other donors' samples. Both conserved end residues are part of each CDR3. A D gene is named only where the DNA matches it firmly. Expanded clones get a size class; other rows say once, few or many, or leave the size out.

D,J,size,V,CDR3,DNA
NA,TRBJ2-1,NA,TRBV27,CASSLWSTYEQFF,TGTGCCAGCAGTTTATGGTCAACTTATGAGCAGTTCTTC
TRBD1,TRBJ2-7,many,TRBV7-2,CASSLAGQGYPYEQYF,TGTGCCAGCAGCTTGGCCGGACAGGGTTATCCCTACGAGCAGTACTTC
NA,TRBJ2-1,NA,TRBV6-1,CASSRDRSSYNEQFF,TGTGCCAGCAGTCGCGACCGAAGCTCCTACAATGAGCAGTTCTTC
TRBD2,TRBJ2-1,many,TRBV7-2,CASSPFRIAGGDEQFF,TGTGCCAGCAGCCCTTTTCGAATAGCGGGAGGAGATGAGCAGTTCTTC
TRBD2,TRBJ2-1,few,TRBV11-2,CASSFGSGIPSAEQFF,TGTGCCAGCAGCTTTGGTAGCGGGATCCCCTCAGCTGAGCAGTTCTTC
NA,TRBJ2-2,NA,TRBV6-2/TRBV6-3,CASSRWESRGTGELFF,TGTGCCAGCAGTCGGTGGGAATCTCGGGGCACCGGGGAGCTGTTTTTT
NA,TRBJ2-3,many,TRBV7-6,CASSLGSGTGTRTQYF,TGTGCCAGCAGCTTAGGGTCCGGGACCGGTACTAGGACGCAGTATTTT
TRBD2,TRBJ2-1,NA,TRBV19,CASSSKREGPYNEQFF,TGTGCCAGTAGTTCTAAGCGGGAGGGCCCCTACAATGAGCAGTTCTTC
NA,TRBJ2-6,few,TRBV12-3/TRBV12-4,CASSLGKNGANVLTF,TGTGCCAGCAGTTTAGGGAAAAATGGGGCCAACGTCCTGACTTTC
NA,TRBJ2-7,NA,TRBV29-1,CSARGPAYEQYF,TGCAGCGCCAGGGGTCCAGCCTACGAGCAGTACTTC
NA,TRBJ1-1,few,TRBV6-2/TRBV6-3,CASSYAGVNTEAFF,TGTGCCAGCAGTTACGCCGGGGTGAACACTGAAGCTTTCTTT
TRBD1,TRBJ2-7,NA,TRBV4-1,CASSLYAGTGSYEQYF,TGCGCCAGCAGCCTTTACGCCGGGACAGGCTCCTACGAGCAGTACTTC
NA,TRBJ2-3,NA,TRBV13,CASSLFNAISSTDTQYF,TGTGCCAGCAGCTTGTTCAACGCTATCTCTAGCACAGATACGCAGTATTTT
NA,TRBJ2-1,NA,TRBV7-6,CASSLRERASSYNEQFF,TGTGCCAGCAGCTTGAGAGAGCGGGCTAGCTCCTACAATGAGCAGTTCTTC
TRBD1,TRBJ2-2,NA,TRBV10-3,CAIAAKGGNGELFF,TGTGCCATAGCCGCGAAAGGGGGCAACGGGGAGCTGTTTTTT
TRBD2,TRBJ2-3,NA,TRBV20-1,CSAPGLGTDTQYF,TGCAGTGCCCCGGGACTAGGCACAGATACGCAGTATTTT
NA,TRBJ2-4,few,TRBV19,CASTILHRAKNIQYF,TGTGCCAGTACCATACTCCATAGAGCCAAAAACATTCAGTACTTC